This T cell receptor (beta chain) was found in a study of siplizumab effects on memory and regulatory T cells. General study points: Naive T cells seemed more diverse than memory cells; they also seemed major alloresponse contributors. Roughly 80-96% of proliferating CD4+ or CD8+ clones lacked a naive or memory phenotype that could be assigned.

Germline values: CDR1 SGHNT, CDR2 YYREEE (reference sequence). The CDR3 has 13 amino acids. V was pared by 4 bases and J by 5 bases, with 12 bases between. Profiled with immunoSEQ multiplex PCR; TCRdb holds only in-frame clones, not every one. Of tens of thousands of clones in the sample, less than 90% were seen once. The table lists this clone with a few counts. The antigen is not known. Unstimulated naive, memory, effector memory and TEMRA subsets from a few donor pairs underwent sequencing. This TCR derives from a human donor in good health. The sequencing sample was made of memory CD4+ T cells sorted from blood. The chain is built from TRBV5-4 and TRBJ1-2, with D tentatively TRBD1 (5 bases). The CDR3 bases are TGTGCCAGCAGCCCAGGCGGACAATATGGCTACACCTTC. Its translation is CASSPGGQYGYTF. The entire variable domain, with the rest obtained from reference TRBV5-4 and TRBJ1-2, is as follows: ETGVTQSPTHLIKTRGQQVTLRCSSQSGHNTVSWYQQALGQGPQFIFQYYREEENGRGNFPPRFSGLQFPNYSSELNVNALELDDSALYLCASSPGGQYGYTFGSGTRLTVV.